One sample yielded the 20 T cell receptor beta chains listed below, sequenced in a study of control samples from healthy donors and cancer patients. Sequencing was performed with immunoSEQ multiplex PCR; in TCRdb, only in-frame clones are kept and a portion is missing. The profile shows 95,000 to 110,000 clones, about 89% of them singletons. The sequenced material came from PBMCs. Every receptor here comes from a man between 60 and 70 years old with lung cancer.

This chain connects TRBV4-1 to TRBJ1-2; possibly TRBD1 for D (6 bases). Germline assignment: CDR1 MGHRA and CDR2 YSYEKL. V shed 0 bases and J shed 2 bases, with 10 bases lying between them. The CDR3 runs to 15 residues. The CDR3 nucleotides are TGCGCCAGCAGCCAAGATAGAGGGGGAAACTATGGCTACACCTTC. Its protein is CASSQDRGGNYGYTF.

V gene TRBV3-1 (or the pseudogene TRBV3-2) combines with J gene TRBJ2-1, with a possible D match to TRBD2 (6 bases). There are 12 residues in the CDR3. Germline V gene sequence: CDR1 LGHDT, CDR2 YNNKEL (reference sequence). V was pared by 4 bases and J by 10 bases, with 11 bases between. CDR3 amino acids: CASSPLGGEQFF. CDR3 coding DNA: TGTGCCAGCAGCCCTCTCGGGGGAGAGCAGTTCTTC.

V usage is TRBV5-1 and J usage is TRBJ2-3, with TRBD1 matching 9 bases. The V segment lost 4 bases and the J segment 5 bases; nucleotides outside the gene matches: 8. Germline CDR1 SGHRS, CDR2 YFSETQ. This CDR3 is 15 amino acids long. The CDR3 sequence is CASSPGTGPIDTQYF. The CDR3 DNA reads as TGCGCCAGCAGCCCCGGGACAGGGCCGATAGATACGCAGTATTTT.

This sequence joins TRBV7-9 and TRBJ1-6; 8 bases are a match to TRBD1. Germline lookup yields CDR1 SEHNR and CDR2 FQNEAQ (reference sequence). This CDR3 region has 14 residues. V lost 6 bases and J lost 7; bases outside the gene matches: 5. CDR3 sequence: CASRGQGQNSPLHF. The CDR3 DNA reads TGTGCCAGCAGAGGACAGGGCCAAAATTCACCCCTCCACTTT.

The V and J genes are TRBV11-2 and TRBJ2-7; TRBD1 is a possible D gene (6 bases). The CDR3 extends over 16 amino acids. CDR1 and CDR2 from the germline V gene are SGHAT and FQNNGV. V gave up 2 bases and J gave up 3 bases, with 17 bases separating them. The CDR3 coding sequence is TGTGCCAGCAGCTTACCCGTTTGGGGACACTACTACGAGCAGTACGTC. Amino acid sequence: CASSLPVWGHYYEQYV.

This clone has a single count. V is TRBV3-1 (or the pseudogene TRBV3-2) and J is TRBJ2-5; TRBD2 is a possible D gene (7 bases). Germline values: CDR1 LGHDT, CDR2 YNNKEL (reference sequence). The ends were cut back, 6 bases at V and 5 bases at J, with 13 bases in the middle. The CDR3 spans 13 residues. The CDR3, as DNA: TGTGCCAGCAGTCTGGGGGGGGCGGAGACCCAGTACTTC. Amino acids: CASSLGGAETQYF.

The chain joins TRBV5-6 to TRBJ1-2; D may be TRBD1 (5 bases). The CDR3 is 14 amino acids. Germline V lookup: CDR1 SGHDT, CDR2 YYEEEE. Trimming took off 4 bases at V and 2 bases at J, with 12 bases between the two ends. The chain's CDR3 is CASSVGRINYGYTF. CDR3 sequence (DNA): TGTGCCAGCAGCGTGGGACGGATCAACTATGGCTACACCTTC.

This rearrangement joins TRBV30 to TRBJ2-4; D ambiguous. Trimming pared 2 bases from V and 0 bases from J, leaving 11 bases between. This CDR3 has 15 residues. Germline V gene data show CDR1 as GTSNPN and CDR2 as SVGIG (reference sequence). This CDR3 reads CAWSPGNLAKNIQYF. DNA for the CDR3: TGTGCCTGGAGTCCTGGTAATCTAGCCAAAAACATTCAGTACTTC.

The gene calls are TRBV10-3 and TRBJ2-5; a possible D gene is TRBD2 (6 bases). Per germline, CDR1 ENHRY and CDR2 SYGVKD. The CDR3 length is 13 residues. With 0 bases removed from V and 5 bases from J, the gap between germline ends came to 7 bases. The CDR3 sequence is CAISESGGETQYF. CDR3 bases: TGTGCCATCAGTGAGTCTGGAGGGGAGACCCAGTACTTC.

This rearrangement joins TRBV6-5 to TRBJ2-1, with 9 bases aligning to TRBD2. Germline lookup yields CDR1 MNHEY and CDR2 SVGAGI. The V segment lost 6 bases and the J segment 5 bases; nucleotides outside the gene matches: 8. This CDR3 has 15 residues. Here the CDR3 DNA reads TGTGCCAGCAGCCGACCGGGACTAGCTAACAATGAGCAGTTCTTC. Translated: CASSRPGLANNEQFF.

This clone was observed a single time. The V and J genes are TRBV7-3 and TRBJ2-1; D is uncertain. Germline V lookup: CDR1 SGHTA, CDR2 FQGTGA. The ends were cut back, 0 bases at V and 0 bases at J, with 6 bases in the middle. This CDR3 has 15 residues. CDR3 sequence reads: CASSLTGNSYNEQFF. In DNA form, the CDR3 reads TGTGCCAGCAGCTTAACGGGGAACTCCTACAATGAGCAGTTCTTC.

The V call is TRBV20-1, the J call TRBJ1-5; no clear D gene. There are 11 residues in the CDR3. Trimming stripped 6 bases from V and 11 bases from J, with 14 bases between. Germline V gives CDR1 DFQATT, CDR2 SNEGSKA (reference sequence). CDR3 DNA: TGCAGTGCCGTGTTGGTCTTGTCCCAGCATTTT. Translated, it gives CSAVLVLSQHF.

The rearrangement links TRBV24-1 to TRBJ2-1; the match to TRBD1 covers 8 bases. J gave up 7 bases and V 4 bases, and 2 bases lay outside the gene matches. This CDR3 is 13 amino acids long. Per the germline V gene, CDR1 is KGHDR and CDR2 is SFDVKD. For the CDR3, the DNA is TGTGCCACCAGTGACCGGACAGGGAATGAGCAGTTCTTC. Protein sequence: CATSDRTGNEQFF.

The chain combines TRBV5-1 with TRBJ1-1; 7 bases agree with TRBD1. V lost 0 bases and J lost 3; bases outside the gene matches: 2. This CDR3 comprises 14 residues. The germline V gene has CDR1 SGHRS and CDR2 YFSETQ. CDR3 sequence: CASSLDRGDTEAFF. In DNA form, the CDR3 reads TGCGCCAGCAGCTTGGACAGGGGCGACACTGAAGCTTTCTTT.

V usage is TRBV19 and J usage is TRBJ2-2; no clear D gene. V dropped 6 bases and J dropped 1 base, with 12 bases sitting between them. The CDR3 runs to 15 residues. Germline V gives CDR1 LNHDA, CDR2 SQIVND (reference sequence). CDR3 in DNA: TGTGCCAGTAGACCTACAAATTTGAACACCGGGGAGCTGTTTTTT. This translates into CASRPTNLNTGELFF.

The V call is TRBV7-8, the J call TRBJ1-2; 8 positions agree with TRBD1. Germline CDR1 and CDR2: SGHVS and FQNEAQ. This CDR3 spans 19 amino acids. V gave up 3 bases and J gave up 3 bases; unmatched junction bases: 18. The CDR3 loop reads CASSFWSTLMDRADYGYTF. The DNA for the CDR3 is TGTGCCAGCAGCTTTTGGTCAACACTAATGGACAGGGCCGACTATGGCTACACCTTC.

The chain has TRBV6-5 and TRBJ2-7; the match to TRBD1 covers 9 bases. Trimming removed 0 bases from V and 4 bases from J; junction bases left unmatched: 4. CDR1 and CDR2 from the germline V gene are MNHEY and SVGAGI. The CDR3 sequence is 15 residues long. CDR3 DNA: TGTGCCAGCAGTTACTCGGACAGGGGTCCTTACGAGCAGTACTTC. This translates into CASSYSDRGPYEQYF.

The gene calls are TRBV20-1 and TRBJ1-1, with a possible D match to TRBD1 (6 bases). Germline V gene sequence: CDR1 DFQATT, CDR2 SNEGSKA (reference sequence). The CDR3 has 11 amino acids. V was cut by 5 bases and J by 3 bases, with 7 bases left in between. The CDR3 sequence: CSAYRDTEAFF. CDR3 bases: TGCAGTGCTTACAGGGACACTGAAGCTTTCTTT.

J is TRBJ2-2 and V is TRBV27; 7 bases align to TRBD2. Germline V gene data show CDR1 as MNHEY and CDR2 as SMNVEV (reference sequence). V dropped 2 bases and J dropped 2; count of bases not matched to a gene: 5. The CDR3 consists of 16 residues. The CDR3 DNA reads TGTGCCAGCAGTTTAGGGGAGGGCCTAAACACCGGGGAGCTGTTTTTT. Its protein is CASSLGEGLNTGELFF.

This clone has only one observation. This chain uses TRBV11-1 with TRBJ1-4, with 9 bases identical to TRBD1. The V gene's germline CDR1 is SGHAT and CDR2 FQDESV (reference sequence). This CDR3 contains 15 residues. V was pared by 4 bases and J by 7 bases, with 7 bases of the junction left unmatched. CDR3 sequence: CASSSIGTGFEKLFF. The CDR3 bases are TGTGCCAGCAGCTCCATCGGGACAGGGTTTGAAAAACTGTTTTTT.